One and the same sample provided the 15 T cell receptor beta chains below, sequenced in a study of cytomegalovirus exposure and HLA in healthy donors. 60 Vbeta and 13 Jbeta primers were used in PCR. Measured with immunoSEQ multiplex PCR; TCRdb has only the in-frame clones, and not every one. The profile shows 110,000 to 150,000 clones, 75% to 80% of them singletons. The sample comprised PBMCs. The source of these receptors is a woman aged 30 to 39 in good health and CMV-seronegative.

A single count supports this clone. The chain links TRBV11-1 to TRBJ2-3, with 10 bases fitting TRBD2. J lost 5 bases, V lost 3 bases, and 5 bases had no gene match. The CDR3 has 15 amino acids. Germline CDR1 reads SGHAT; CDR2 reads FQDESV (reference sequence). CDR3: CASSFDSGGVDTQYF. CDR3 in DNA: TGTGCCAGCAGCTTCGACAGCGGGGGGGTAGATACGCAGTATTTT.

The chain recombines TRBV19 with TRBJ2-1; possible D gene TRBD1, 6 bases. This CDR3 region has 14 residues. The V end lost 4 bases, the J end lost 1 base, and 8 bases lay between the germline ends. Germline V gives CDR1 LNHDA, CDR2 SQIVND (reference sequence). CDR3 loop: CASSTGTSYNEQFF. Written as DNA, the CDR3 is TGTGCCAGTAGTACCGGGACATCCTACAATGAGCAGTTCTTC.

The V gene is TRBV7-2, the J gene TRBJ1-6, with TRBD1 matching over 10 bases. Trimming at V came to 5 bases and at J to 0 bases, leaving 7 bases not matched to a gene. The CDR3 consists of 18 residues. Germline CDR1 reads SGHTA; CDR2 reads FQGNSA. As DNA, the CDR3 is TGTGCCAGCAGCAGGGGCCGGGACAGGGGCTCCTATAATTCACCCCTCCACTTT. This sequence encodes CASSRGRDRGSYNSPLHF.

This chain connects TRBV11-2 to TRBJ2-7, with TRBD2 matching over 11 bases. This CDR3 spans 19 amino acids. V shed 1 base and J 0 bases; nucleotides not matched to a gene: 11. Germline lookup yields CDR1 SGHAT and CDR2 FQNNGV. The CDR3 region has the DNA TGTGCCAGCAGCTTAGCGCGGCCTAGCGGGGGGTACTACTCCTACGAGCAGTACTTC. This translates into CASSLARPSGGYYSYEQYF.

The V and J genes are TRBV9 and TRBJ2-7; 12 bases align to TRBD2. V was pared by 4 bases and J by 2 bases, with 7 bases of the junction left unmatched. The CDR3 runs 16 residues. In germline, CDR1 is SGDLS, CDR2 YYNGEE. The DNA of the CDR3 is TGTGCCAGCAGCCCTCGACTAGCGGGGGCCCCCTACGAGCAGTACTTC. Translating gives CASSPRLAGAPYEQYF. The entire variable domain, with the rest obtained from reference TRBV9 and TRBJ2-7, is as follows: DSGVTQTPKHLITATGQRVTLRCSPRSGDLSVYWYQQSLDQGLQFLIQYYNGEERAKGNILERFSAQQFPDLHSELNLSSLELGDSALYFCASSPRLAGAPYEQYFGPGTRLTVT.

The chain couples TRBV5-1 to TRBJ2-7; D not certain. Trimming removed 0 bases from V and 2 bases from J, with 12 bases in between. The CDR3 is 15 residues long. Germline V gene lookup returns CDR1 SGHRS and CDR2 YFSETQ. CDR3 DNA sequence: TGCGCCAGCAGCTTGGCCGAAACAGCAACCTACGAGCAGTACTTC. Protein sequence: CASSLAETATYEQYF.

CDR3 coding DNA: TGTGCCTGGAGCTCCGGGACAGCCAACACCGGGGAGCTGTTTTTT. Encoded protein: CAWSSGTANTGELFF. The V and J genes are TRBV30 and TRBJ2-2; TRBD1 aligns across 7 bases. Germline trimming cut 3 bases from V and 2 bases from J; bases unmatched to any gene: 6. Germline-derived CDR1 and CDR2 are GTSNPN and SVGIG (reference sequence). This CDR3 contains 15 residues.

The gene calls are TRBV19 and TRBJ1-2, with D possibly matching TRBD1 (6 bases). The V end was cut by 10 bases, the J end by 7 bases, with 19 bases between. Looked up from germline, CDR1 is LNHDA and CDR2 is SQIVND (reference sequence). CDR3 length: 13 residues. CDR3 sequence: CATGGGHNFGYTF. CDR3 nucleotide sequence: TGTGCCACGGGGGGGGGCCATAATTTTGGCTACACCTTC.

The V call is TRBV30, the J call TRBJ2-2, with D possibly TRBD1 on 6 matching bases. The germline gives CDR1 GTSNPN, CDR2 SVGIG (reference sequence). The CDR3 contains 15 residues. Trimming stripped 3 bases from V and 4 bases from J, with 15 bases between. CDR3 coding DNA: TGTGCCTGGAGGGAATACAGGGTTGTCACCGGGGAGCTGTTTTTT. This sequence encodes CAWREYRVVTGELFF.

This chain connects TRBV5-1 to TRBJ2-3; perhaps TRBD1 as D (6 bases). Germline V gene lookup returns CDR1 SGHRS and CDR2 YFSETQ. The CDR3 loop spans 16 amino acids. Deletions cut 4 bases from V and 6 bases from J, with 21 bases between. The CDR3 nucleotides read TGCGCCAGCAGCGGACAGCCGAAGACAGGCGTGGATACGCAGTATTTT. Protein sequence: CASSGQPKTGVDTQYF. Full variable domain (missing parts from reference TRBV5-1 and TRBJ2-3): KAGVTQTPRYLIKTRGQQVTLSCSPISGHRSVSWYQQTPGQGLQFLFEYFSETQRNKGNFPGRFSGRQFSNSRSEMNVSTLELGDSALYLCASSGQPKTGVDTQYFGPGTRLTVL.

The rearrangement uses TRBV6-1 and TRBJ2-6; D not resolved. V lost 4 bases and J 1 base, leaving 5 bases between the germline ends. The CDR3 is made up of 14 amino acids. The germline gives CDR1 MNHNS, CDR2 SASEGT. CDR3 residues: CASSASSGANVLTF. The CDR3 DNA follows: TGTGCCAGCAGTGCGTCTTCTGGGGCCAACGTCCTGACTTTC.

The chain carries TRBV6-5 and TRBJ1-1; a possible D gene is TRBD1 (6 bases). The V gene lost 5 bases and the J gene lost 4 bases, with 14 bases spanning the gap. This CDR3 has 14 amino acids. CDR1 is MNHEY, CDR2 SVGAGI, per germline. The CDR3 spells CASSRDTGFTEAFF. The CDR3 DNA reads as TGTGCCAGCAGTCGGGACACCGGTTTCACTGAAGCTTTCTTT.

This chain connects TRBV9 to TRBJ2-3, with 7 bases that match TRBD2. V shed 0 bases and J 0 bases; nucleotides not matched to a gene: 13. CDR3 length: 19 amino acids. Germline CDR1 SGDLS, CDR2 YYNGEE. The CDR3 sequence: CASSVATSGGASSTDTQYF. The CDR3 nucleotides are TGTGCCAGCAGCGTAGCTACGTCGGGGGGAGCATCAAGCACAGATACGCAGTATTTT.

The CDR3 sequence is CASSLEGAGDPQETQYF. DNA for the CDR3: TGCGCCAGCAGCTTGGAAGGGGCAGGGGACCCCCAAGAGACCCAGTACTTC. The chain employs TRBV5-1 and TRBJ2-5, with D perhaps TRBD1 (6 bases). The V gene lost 0 bases and the J gene lost 1 base, with 16 bases spanning the gap. The germline CDR1 and CDR2 sequences are SGHRS and YFSETQ. The CDR3 extends over 17 amino acids. The full variable domain, rest sourced from reference TRBV5-1 and TRBJ2-5, is KAGVTQTPRYLIKTRGQQVTLSCSPISGHRSVSWYQQTPGQGLQFLFEYFSETQRNKGNFPGRFSGRQFSNSRSEMNVSTLELGDSALYLCASSLEGAGDPQETQYFGPGTRLLVL.

This chain links TRBV14 with TRBJ2-3, with D perhaps TRBD2 (5 bases). The length of the CDR3 is 15 residues. V lost 2 bases and J lost 3, with 12 bases in between. Germline CDR1 and CDR2: SGHDN and FVKESK. This CDR3 reads CASSQWTEQTDTQYF. The CDR3 nucleotides are TGTGCCAGCAGCCAATGGACTGAACAGACAGATACGCAGTATTTT.